This TCR beta chain derives from a study of graft-versus-host responses after intestinal transplantation. Whole-study context: Those transplanted obtained multivisceral, liver-intestinal, or isolated intestinal grafts. Recipients uniformly received anti-thymocyte globulin induction, followed by tacrolimus and steroids for approximately 3 years. Regarding the study as a whole: Recipient marrow harbored GvH clones, some of which surfaced first in ileum or blood. Some patients had graft-donor T cell macrochimerism, and their allografts showed high graft-versus-host to host-versus-graft clonal ratios.

The data were produced by immunoSEQ multiplex PCR, yet TCRdb's version contains in-frame clones alone and is incomplete. The sample includes thousands of clones, 92% of them seen just once. About this clone itself: Its specificity is unknown.

CDR3 size: 16 residues. The V gene's germline CDR1 is GTSNPN and CDR2 SVGIG (reference sequence). V dropped 5 bases and J dropped 8; count of bases not matched to a gene: 16. The rearrangement links TRBV30 to TRBJ1-2; 11 bases agree with TRBD1. Material: PBMCs, obtained about 30 days after intestinal transplant. This TCR was sampled from a human patient who received an intestinal transplant, so some T cells may come from the graft donor. The CDR3 spells CAWALPGTGGIGGYTF. CDR3 DNA sequence: TGTGCCTGGGCACTCCCAGGGACAGGGGGAATAGGCGGCTACACCTTC.